Only a few counts were recorded for the clone carrying this T cell receptor beta chain. Germline-derived CDR1 and CDR2 are DFQATT and SNEGSKA (reference sequence). The CDR3 contains 14 residues. V lost 4 bases, J lost 8 bases, and 9 bases stayed unmatched. This entry comes from a study of patients and donors after allogeneic stem cell transplantation. Each CDR3 protein is one row after TCRdb ran MiXCR on the RT-PCR reads. The table records 150,000 to 200,000 distinct CDR3 sequences, roughly 31% of them present only once. This TCR was recovered from a human donor who was either an allogeneic HSCT recipient or a stem cell or donor lymphocyte infusion donor (not recorded which). It is not recorded whose cells these are; they may come from a transplant donor. V gene TRBV20-1 combines with J gene TRBJ1-5; 9 nucleotides line up with TRBD1. The sample was blood, either unsorted or a sorted T cell fraction (not recorded which). CDR3 DNA: TGCAGTGCTACCCGGGACAGGGTACGGGAGCCCCAGCATTTT. This sequence encodes CSATRDRVREPQHF.